This TCR beta chain was documented in a study of CD8+CD57+ T cells in acquired aplastic anemia. Germline V gene lookup returns CDR1 SGHTA and CDR2 FQGNSA. V lost 1 base and J 7 bases, leaving 14 bases between the germline ends. The CDR3 consists of 14 residues. The patients chosen for sequencing had shown expansion of CD8+CD57+ cells (detected by flow cytometry). CDR3 and TCR beta VDJ profiling relied on a genomic DNA template. TCRdb fed the reads into MiXCR, producing one record per CDR3 protein. The sample lists 260,000 or so distinct CDR3 sequences; 45% to 50% were seen once. Study-wide findings and caveats: Fewer than 30 CD8+ CDR3 sequences were shared between patients and controls. CD8+ Simpson's diversity did not differ significantly between patients and controls.

As to this clonotype: The antigen is undetermined.

Sequenced input: sorted CD4+, CD8+, or CD8+CD57+ T cells (not recorded which) from PBMCs. The V and J genes are TRBV7-2 and TRBJ2-7, with a tentative D call TRBD1 (6 bases). The TCR comes from a human donor with aplastic anemia. The chain's CDR3 is CASSLDYRQGEQYF. As DNA, the CDR3 is TGTGCCAGCAGCTTAGATTATCGGCAGGGGGAGCAGTACTTC.